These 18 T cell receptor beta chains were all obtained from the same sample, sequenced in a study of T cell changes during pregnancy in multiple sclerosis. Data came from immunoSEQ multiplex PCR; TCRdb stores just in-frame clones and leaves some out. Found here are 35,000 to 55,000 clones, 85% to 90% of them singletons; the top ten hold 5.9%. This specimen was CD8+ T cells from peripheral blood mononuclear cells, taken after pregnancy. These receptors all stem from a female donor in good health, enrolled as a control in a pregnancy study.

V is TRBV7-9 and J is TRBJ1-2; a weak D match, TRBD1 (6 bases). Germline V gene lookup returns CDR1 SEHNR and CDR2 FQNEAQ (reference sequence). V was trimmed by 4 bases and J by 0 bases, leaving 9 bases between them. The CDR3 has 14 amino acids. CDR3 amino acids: CASSSGDPNYGYTF. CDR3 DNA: TGTGCCAGCAGCTCAGGGGATCCTAACTATGGCTACACCTTC.

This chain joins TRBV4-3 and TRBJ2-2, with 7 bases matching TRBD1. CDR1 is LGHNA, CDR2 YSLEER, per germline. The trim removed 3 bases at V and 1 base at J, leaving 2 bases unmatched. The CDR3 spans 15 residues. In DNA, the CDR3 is TGCGCCAGCAGCCAGGGGACAGTGAACACCGGGGAGCTGTTTTTT. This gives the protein CASSQGTVNTGELFF.

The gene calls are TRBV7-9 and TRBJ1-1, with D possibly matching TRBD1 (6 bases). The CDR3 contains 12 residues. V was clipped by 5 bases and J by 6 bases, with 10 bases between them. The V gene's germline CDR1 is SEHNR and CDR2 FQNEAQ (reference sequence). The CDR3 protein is CASSREGAEAFF. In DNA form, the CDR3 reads TGTGCCAGCAGCCGAGAGGGGGCTGAAGCTTTCTTT.

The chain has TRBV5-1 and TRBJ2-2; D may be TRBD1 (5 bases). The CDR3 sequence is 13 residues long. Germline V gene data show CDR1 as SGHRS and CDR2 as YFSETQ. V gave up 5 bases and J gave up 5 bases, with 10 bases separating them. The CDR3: CASSNQGTGELFF. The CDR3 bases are TGCGCCAGCAGTAACCAGGGAACCGGGGAGCTGTTTTTT.

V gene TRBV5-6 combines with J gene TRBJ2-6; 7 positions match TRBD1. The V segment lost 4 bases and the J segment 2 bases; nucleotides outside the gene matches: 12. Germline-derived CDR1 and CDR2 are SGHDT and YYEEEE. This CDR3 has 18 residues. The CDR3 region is CASSLDRVGEPGANVLTF. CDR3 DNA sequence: TGTGCCAGCAGCCTAGACAGGGTAGGCGAACCTGGGGCCAACGTCCTGACTTTC.

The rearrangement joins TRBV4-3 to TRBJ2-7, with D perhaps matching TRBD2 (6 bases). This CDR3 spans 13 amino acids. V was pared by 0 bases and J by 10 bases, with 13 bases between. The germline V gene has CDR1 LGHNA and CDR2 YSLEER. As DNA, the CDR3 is TGCGCCAGCAGCCAAGACCCCCTAGCGCCTCAGTACTTC. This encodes CASSQDPLAPQYF.

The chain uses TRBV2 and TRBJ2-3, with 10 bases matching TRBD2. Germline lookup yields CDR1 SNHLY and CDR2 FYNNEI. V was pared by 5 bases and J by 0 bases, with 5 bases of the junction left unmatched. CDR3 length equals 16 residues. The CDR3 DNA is TGTGCCAGCAGTCCGACTAGCGGGCCTAGCACAGATACGCAGTATTTT. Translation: CASSPTSGPSTDTQYF.

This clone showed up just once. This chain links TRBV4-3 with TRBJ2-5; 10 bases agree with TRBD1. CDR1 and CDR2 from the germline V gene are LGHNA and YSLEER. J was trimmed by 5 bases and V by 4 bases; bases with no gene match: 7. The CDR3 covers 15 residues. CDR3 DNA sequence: TGCGCCAGCAGCCCGGACGACAGGGGGCTGGAGACCCAGTACTTC. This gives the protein CASSPDDRGLETQYF.

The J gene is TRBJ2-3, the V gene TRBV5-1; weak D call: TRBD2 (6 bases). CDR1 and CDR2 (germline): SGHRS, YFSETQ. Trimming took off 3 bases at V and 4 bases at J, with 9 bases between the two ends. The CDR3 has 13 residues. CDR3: CASSSGGADTQYF. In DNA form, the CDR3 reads TGCGCCAGCAGCTCGGGCGGGGCAGATACGCAGTATTTT.

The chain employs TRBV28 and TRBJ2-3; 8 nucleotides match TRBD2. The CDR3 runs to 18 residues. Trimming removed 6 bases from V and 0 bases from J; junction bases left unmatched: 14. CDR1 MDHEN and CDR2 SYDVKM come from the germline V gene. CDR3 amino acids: CASRTYRLQRGSTDTQYF. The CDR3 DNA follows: TGTGCCAGCAGAACCTACCGACTTCAGCGGGGGAGCACAGATACGCAGTATTTT.

This chain's CDR3 is CASSLSPAAQETQYF. DNA of the CDR3: TGTGCCAGCAGCTTAAGTCCTGCGGCCCAAGAGACCCAGTACTTC. The chain links TRBV11-2 to TRBJ2-5; D unresolved. The CDR3 runs 15 residues. Germline V CDR1 and CDR2: SGHAT, FQNNGV. The ends were cut back, 2 bases at V and 1 base at J, with 11 bases in the middle.

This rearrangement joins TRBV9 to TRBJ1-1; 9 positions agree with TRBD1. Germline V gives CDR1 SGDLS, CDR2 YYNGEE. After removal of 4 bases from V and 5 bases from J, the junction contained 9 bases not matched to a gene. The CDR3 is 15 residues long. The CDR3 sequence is CASSTAGTGLTEAFF. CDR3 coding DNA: TGTGCCAGCAGCACAGCCGGGACAGGGTTAACTGAAGCTTTCTTT. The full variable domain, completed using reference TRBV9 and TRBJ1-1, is DSGVTQTPKHLITATGQRVTLRCSPRSGDLSVYWYQQSLDQGLQFLIQYYNGEERAKGNILERFSAQQFPDLHSELNLSSLELGDSALYFCASSTAGTGLTEAFFGQGTRLTVV.

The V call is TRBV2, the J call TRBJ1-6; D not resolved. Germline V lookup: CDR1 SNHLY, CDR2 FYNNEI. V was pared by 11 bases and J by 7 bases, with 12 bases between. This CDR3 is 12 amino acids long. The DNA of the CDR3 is TGTGCCTCTGGAGGGTACAATTCACCCCTCCACTTT. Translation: CASGGYNSPLHF.

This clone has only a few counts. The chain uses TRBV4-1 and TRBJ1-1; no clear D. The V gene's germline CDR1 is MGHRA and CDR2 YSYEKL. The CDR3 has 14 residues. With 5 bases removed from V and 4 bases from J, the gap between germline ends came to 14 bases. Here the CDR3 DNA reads TGCGCCAGCAGCGAGTTTCTGGGCCCCACTGAAGCTTTCTTT. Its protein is CASSEFLGPTEAFF.

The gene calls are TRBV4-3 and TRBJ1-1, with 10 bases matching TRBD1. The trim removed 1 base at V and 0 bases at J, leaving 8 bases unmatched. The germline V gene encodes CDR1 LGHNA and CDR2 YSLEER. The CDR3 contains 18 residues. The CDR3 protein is CASSQAAGQGIMNTEAFF. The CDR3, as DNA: TGCGCCAGCAGCCAAGCTGCGGGACAGGGGATTATGAACACTGAAGCTTTCTTT.

CDR3 amino acids: CASSLGAGYSYEQYF. The CDR3 DNA reads as TGTGCCAGCAGCTTAGGGGCTGGCTATTCCTACGAGCAGTACTTC. The chain recombines TRBV7-6 with TRBJ2-7; no firm D call. Per germline, CDR1 SGHVS and CDR2 FNYEAQ. The ends were cut back, 1 base at V and 1 base at J, with 11 bases in the middle. The CDR3 sequence is 15 residues long.

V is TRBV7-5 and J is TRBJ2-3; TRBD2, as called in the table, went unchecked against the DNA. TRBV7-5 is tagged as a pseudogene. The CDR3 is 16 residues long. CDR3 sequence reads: CARSPRLAGGGDTQYF. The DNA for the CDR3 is TGTGCCAGAAGCCCGAGACTAGCGGGGGGAGGAGATACGCAGTATTTT.

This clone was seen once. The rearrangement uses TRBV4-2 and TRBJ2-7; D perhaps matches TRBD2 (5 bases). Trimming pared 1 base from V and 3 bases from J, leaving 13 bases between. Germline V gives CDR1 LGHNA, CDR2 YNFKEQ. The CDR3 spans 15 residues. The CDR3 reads CASSQGTEVGYEQYF. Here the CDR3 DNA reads TGTGCCAGCAGCCAAGGCACGGAGGTTGGCTACGAGCAGTACTTC.